This T cell receptor beta chain was captured in a study of T-cell memory formation after mild COVID-19. The TCR alpha and TCR beta cDNA libraries, bearing sample barcodes and UMIs, were generated by 5'RACE using constant-segment primers. TCRdb used MiXCR to reprocess the 5' RACE reads, holding one entry per CDR3 protein. Counted here are about 560,000 distinct CDR3 sequences, roughly a sixth occurring once; the ten biggest clones make up about 7.4%. The CDR3 has 14 amino acids. The chain has TRBV21-1 and TRBJ2-7. TRBV21-1 is recorded as a pseudogene. The specimen was PBMCs or a T cell subset sorted from them (not recorded which). The clonotype was recovered from an adult woman who had mild COVID-19 (a few samples of this study predate the infection). Cell type and time point are not known. Here the CDR3 DNA reads TGTGCCAGCAGCAAAGCCCGTGAGACCTACGAGCAGTACTTC. This codes for CASSKARETYEQYF.